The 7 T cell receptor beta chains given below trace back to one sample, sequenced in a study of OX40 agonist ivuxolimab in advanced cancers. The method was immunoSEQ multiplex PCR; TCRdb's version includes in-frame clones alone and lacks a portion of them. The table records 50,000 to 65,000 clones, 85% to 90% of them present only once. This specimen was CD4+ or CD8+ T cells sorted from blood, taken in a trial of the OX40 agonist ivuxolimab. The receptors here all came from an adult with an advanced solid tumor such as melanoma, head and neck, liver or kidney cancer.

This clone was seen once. The CDR3 loop reads CASSSGGGYTF. The CDR3 DNA sequence: TGTGCCAGCAGCTCCGGGGGGGGCTACACCTTC. The chain recombines TRBV5-4 with TRBJ1-2; the D gene is possibly TRBD1 (5 bases). Trimming removed 3 bases at V and 8 bases at J, with 8 bases between. The CDR3 spans 11 residues. Per the germline V gene, CDR1 is SGHNT and CDR2 is YYREEE (reference sequence).

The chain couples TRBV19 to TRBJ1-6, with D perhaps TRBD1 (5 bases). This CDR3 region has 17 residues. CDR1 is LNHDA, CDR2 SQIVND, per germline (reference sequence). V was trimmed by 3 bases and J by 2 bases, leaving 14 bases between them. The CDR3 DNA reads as TGTGCCAGTAGTATTGATGGCAGGGTGACCTATAATTCACCCCTCCACTTT. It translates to CASSIDGRVTYNSPLHF.

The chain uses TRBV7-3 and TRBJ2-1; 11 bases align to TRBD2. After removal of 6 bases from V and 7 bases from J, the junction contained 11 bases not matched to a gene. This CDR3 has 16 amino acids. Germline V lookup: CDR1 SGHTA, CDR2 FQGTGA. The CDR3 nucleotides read TGTGCCAGCAGTCCAAAAACTAGCGGGAGTAGGAATGAGCAGTTCTTC. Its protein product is CASSPKTSGSRNEQFF.

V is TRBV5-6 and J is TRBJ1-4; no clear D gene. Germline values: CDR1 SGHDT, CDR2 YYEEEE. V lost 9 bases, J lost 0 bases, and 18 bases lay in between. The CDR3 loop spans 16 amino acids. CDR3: CATSIGHPATNEKLFF. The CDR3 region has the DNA TGTGCCACCTCAATAGGGCATCCCGCAACTAATGAAAAACTGTTTTTT.

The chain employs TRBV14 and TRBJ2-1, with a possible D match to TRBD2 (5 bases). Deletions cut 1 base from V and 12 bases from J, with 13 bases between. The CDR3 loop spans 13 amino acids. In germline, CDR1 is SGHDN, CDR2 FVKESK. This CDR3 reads CASSQVYAGGQFF. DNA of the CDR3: TGTGCCAGCAGCCAAGTCTATGCGGGTGGGCAGTTCTTC.

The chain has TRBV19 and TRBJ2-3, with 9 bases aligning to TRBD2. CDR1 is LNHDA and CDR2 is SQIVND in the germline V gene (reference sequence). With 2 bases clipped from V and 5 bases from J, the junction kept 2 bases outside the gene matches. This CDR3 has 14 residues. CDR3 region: CASSIRAGGDTQYF. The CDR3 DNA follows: TGTGCCAGTAGTATAAGAGCGGGGGGAGATACGCAGTATTTT.

The CDR3 loop reads CASSSPTKEQYF. Written as DNA, the CDR3 is TGTGCCAGCAGTTCCCCTACTAAAGAGCAGTACTTC. The rearrangement uses TRBV27 and TRBJ2-7; D not resolved. Germline CDR1 MNHEY, CDR2 SMNVEV (reference sequence). V lost 4 bases and J lost 7, with 11 bases in between. CDR3 length equals 12 residues.